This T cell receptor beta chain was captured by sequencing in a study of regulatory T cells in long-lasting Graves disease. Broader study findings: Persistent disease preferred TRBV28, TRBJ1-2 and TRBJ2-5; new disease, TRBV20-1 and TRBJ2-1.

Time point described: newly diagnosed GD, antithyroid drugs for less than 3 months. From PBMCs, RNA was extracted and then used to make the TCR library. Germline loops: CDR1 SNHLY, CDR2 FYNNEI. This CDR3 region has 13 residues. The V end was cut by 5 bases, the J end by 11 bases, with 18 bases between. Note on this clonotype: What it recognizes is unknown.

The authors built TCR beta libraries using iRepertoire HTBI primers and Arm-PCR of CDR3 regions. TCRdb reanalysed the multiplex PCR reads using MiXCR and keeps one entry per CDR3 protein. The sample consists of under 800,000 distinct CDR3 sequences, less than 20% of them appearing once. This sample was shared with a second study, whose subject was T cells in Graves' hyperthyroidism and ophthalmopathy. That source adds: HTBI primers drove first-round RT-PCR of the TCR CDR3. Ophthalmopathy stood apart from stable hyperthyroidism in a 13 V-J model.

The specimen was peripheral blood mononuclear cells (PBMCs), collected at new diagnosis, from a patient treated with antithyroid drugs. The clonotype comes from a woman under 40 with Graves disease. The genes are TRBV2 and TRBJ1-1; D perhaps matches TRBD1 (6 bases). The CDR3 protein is CASSFSGQRTAFF. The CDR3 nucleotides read TGTGCCAGCAGTTTTTCCGGACAGCGGACGGCTTTCTTT.